The rows below give T cell receptor beta chains drawn from one sample of a study of blood T cell repertoires in COVID-19. Profiling relied on immunoSEQ multiplex PCR, and the TCRdb table lists in-frame clones only, not all of them. Counted here are under 95,000 clones, about 83% occurring once; the ten biggest clones make up 5.4%. The sample was peripheral blood. The receptors were sampled from a man in his sixties with acute or convalescent COVID-19. The CDR3 runs from the conserved cysteine through the conserved F or W. Fields, in order: CDR3 length, J gene, D gene, clone size, V gene, CDR3 DNA, CDR3 protein. A D gene is named only where the DNA matches it firmly. Not every row has a clone size; where given, it reads once, few, many or a size class.

length: 18; J: TRBJ1-1; D: TRBD1; size: NA; V: TRBV7-9; DNA: TGTGCCAGCAGCCTGACCGCGGGACAGGGGGCAGATTACACTGAAGCTTTCTTT; CDR3: CASSLTAGQGADYTEAFF
length: 14; J: TRBJ1-6; D: TRBD1; size: few; V: TRBV4-2; DNA: TGTGCCAGCAATGTAGTAGGGGGCAAATCACCCCTCCACTTT; CDR3: CASNVVGGKSPLHF
length: 14; J: TRBJ1-1; D: NA; size: once; V: TRBV2; DNA: TGTGCCAGCAGGGAACAGGGCTCGAACACTGAAGCTTTCTTT; CDR3: CASREQGSNTEAFF
length: 15; J: TRBJ2-7; D: NA; size: NA; V: TRBV27; DNA: TGTGCCAGCAGTTTAGGGACTCTAGACTCCTACGAGCAGTACTTC; CDR3: CASSLGTLDSYEQYF
length: 18; J: TRBJ2-3; D: TRBD1; size: few; V: TRBV6-6; DNA: TGTGCCAGCAGTCCGATTCCGGGACAGAAAACTAGCACAGATACGCAGTATTTT; CDR3: CASSPIPGQKTSTDTQYF
length: 13; J: TRBJ1-1; D: NA; size: NA; V: TRBV30; DNA: TGTGCCTGGAGTTCAAGGGGGAACACTGAAGCTTTCTTT; CDR3: CAWSSRGNTEAFF
length: 15; J: TRBJ2-7; D: TRBD1; size: NA; V: TRBV7-8; DNA: TGTGCCAGCAGCACACGAGGACAGGGATTCTACGAGCAGTACTTC; CDR3: CASSTRGQGFYEQYF
length: 16; J: TRBJ1-3; D: TRBD1; size: NA; V: TRBV2; DNA: TGTGCCAGCAGTATCAAGACAGGGGCAACTGGAAACACCATATATTTT; CDR3: CASSIKTGATGNTIYF
length: 16; J: TRBJ2-1; D: NA; size: NA; V: TRBV24-1; DNA: TGTGCCACCAGTGACCCCTCGGGGAGCTCCTACAATGAGCAGTTCTTC; CDR3: CATSDPSGSSYNEQFF
length: 16; J: TRBJ1-6; D: TRBD1; size: NA; V: TRBV7-2; DNA: TGTGCCAGCAGCTTTGACAGACAGGGTCGAGTTTCACCCCTCCACTTT; CDR3: CASSFDRQGRVSPLHF
length: 16; J: TRBJ2-5; D: NA; size: NA; V: TRBV6-2/TRBV6-3; DNA: TGTGCCAGCAGTTACTCGGGTGTAGGGGTTCGGGAGACCCAGTACTTC; CDR3: CASSYSGVGVRETQYF
length: 10; J: TRBJ1-1; D: NA; size: NA; V: TRBV19; DNA: TGTGCCAGTGGAGGTGTCCAAGCTTTCTTT; CDR3: CASGGVQAFF
length: 15; J: TRBJ1-5; D: TRBD1; size: NA; V: TRBV5-4; DNA: TGTGCCAGCAGCATACAGGGGGTCGACAATCAGCCCCAGCATTTT; CDR3: CASSIQGVDNQPQHF
length: 18; J: TRBJ1-4; D: NA; size: NA; V: TRBV5-1; DNA: TGCGCCAGCAGCTTGGCCGGGACTGCGAGACCAACTAATGAAAAACTGTTTTTT; CDR3: CASSLAGTARPTNEKLFF
length: 17; J: TRBJ1-2; D: NA; size: NA; V: TRBV19; DNA: TGTGCCAGTAGTAACTCCGACGCCAGGTTAAGAAACTATGGCTACACCTTC; CDR3: CASSNSDARLRNYGYTF
length: 14; J: TRBJ2-1; D: TRBD2; size: NA; V: TRBV7-6; DNA: TGTGCCAGCAGCTCGGGACTAGCGGGGGATGAGCAGTTCTTC; CDR3: CASSSGLAGDEQFF
length: 14; J: TRBJ2-7; D: NA; size: NA; V: TRBV3-1/TRBV3-2; DNA: TGTGCCAGCAGCTTCAAACAGGGTCGGGACGAGCAGTACTTC; CDR3: CASSFKQGRDEQYF
length: 15; J: TRBJ1-5; D: TRBD1; size: NA; V: TRBV19; DNA: TGTGCCAGTAGTTCCGGACAGGGGGGCAATCAGCCCCAGCATTTT; CDR3: CASSSGQGGNQPQHF
length: 14; J: TRBJ2-3; D: NA; size: few; V: TRBV20-1; DNA: TGCAGTGCTAGTGGGCGGGCGCCACTTGATACGCAGTATTTT; CDR3: CSASGRAPLDTQYF
length: 13; J: TRBJ1-1; D: NA; size: NA; V: TRBV7-2; DNA: TGTGCCAGCAGCTTACAGGGGAACACTGAAGCTTTCTTT; CDR3: CASSLQGNTEAFF
length: 14; J: TRBJ1-1; D: NA; size: NA; V: TRBV2; DNA: TGTGCCAGCAGTGGGGTACGGGGTTCCACTGAAGCTTTCTTT; CDR3: CASSGVRGSTEAFF
length: 18; J: TRBJ2-2; D: TRBD1; size: NA; V: TRBV10-1; DNA: TGCGCCAGCAGTGGGGGGGACAGGGGAACGTCGAACACCGGGGAGCTGTTTTTT; CDR3: CASSGGDRGTSNTGELFF
length: 11; J: TRBJ1-1; D: NA; size: NA; V: TRBV12-2; DNA: TGTGCAAGTCGCGCGGAGGGGGCGGCTTTCTTT; CDR3: CASRAEGAAFF
length: 18; J: TRBJ2-2; D: NA; size: NA; V: TRBV18; DNA: TGTGCCAGCTCAGTACGCTACCGGGAGAATAAAGGCGCCGGGGAGCTGTTTTTT; CDR3: CASSVRYRENKGAGELFF
length: 15; J: TRBJ2-5; D: TRBD2; size: NA; V: TRBV3-1/TRBV3-2; DNA: TGTGCCAGCAGCCAGGCAGCGGGGGGACAAGAGACCCAGTACTTC; CDR3: CASSQAAGGQETQYF
length: 14; J: TRBJ2-7; D: NA; size: NA; V: TRBV19; DNA: TGTGCCAGTAGTATAGAAGGGGGAACCTACGAGCAGTACTTC; CDR3: CASSIEGGTYEQYF
length: 13; J: TRBJ2-7; D: NA; size: few; V: TRBV11-3; DNA: TGTGCCAGCAGCCCGGGGATCCTCTCCGAGCAGTACTTC; CDR3: CASSPGILSEQYF
length: 15; J: TRBJ2-5; D: NA; size: NA; V: TRBV3-1/TRBV3-2; DNA: TGTGCCAGCAGCTTTCCGGGACTCAGAATGGGGGCCCAGTACTTC; CDR3: CASSFPGLRMGAQYF
length: 14; J: TRBJ2-2; D: TRBD1; size: NA; V: TRBV6-5; DNA: TGTGCCAGCAGCGGGACAGGGTCGACCGGGGAGCTGTTTTTT; CDR3: CASSGTGSTGELFF
length: 16; J: TRBJ2-5; D: NA; size: NA; V: TRBV27; DNA: TGTGCCAGCAGTTTATTCCCTGTGACAGGGAGGGAGACCCAGTACTTC; CDR3: CASSLFPVTGRETQYF
length: 14; J: TRBJ1-1; D: NA; size: NA; V: TRBV10-1; DNA: TGCGCCAGCAGTGAACAGGGTCGGAACACTGAAGCTTTCTTT; CDR3: CASSEQGRNTEAFF
length: 13; J: TRBJ1-1; D: NA; size: few; V: TRBV4-3; DNA: TGCGCCAGCAGCCAAGATGGTACCGGTGAAGCTTTCTTT; CDR3: CASSQDGTGEAFF
length: 13; J: TRBJ1-6; D: NA; size: NA; V: TRBV6-1; DNA: TGTGCCAGCAGTGAGAGCTCCGGGGGAACCCTCCACTTT; CDR3: CASSESSGGTLHF
length: 17; J: TRBJ1-3; D: NA; size: NA; V: TRBV4-3; DNA: TGCGCCAGCAGCCAAGATAGCGACGGGGTCTCTGGAAACACCATATATTTT; CDR3: CASSQDSDGVSGNTIYF
length: 17; J: TRBJ1-1; D: TRBD1; size: NA; V: TRBV19; DNA: TGTGCCAGTAGTATTAGGGACAGCTGGAATATGAACACTGAAGCTTTCTTT; CDR3: CASSIRDSWNMNTEAFF
length: 13; J: TRBJ1-1; D: NA; size: few; V: TRBV10-3; DNA: TGTGCCATCAGGCTGGGAGGGAACACTGAAGCTTTCTTT; CDR3: CAIRLGGNTEAFF
length: 13; J: TRBJ1-6; D: NA; size: NA; V: TRBV12-3/TRBV12-4; DNA: TGTGCCAGCAGTTTCTCAGGCGATTCACCCCTCCACTTT; CDR3: CASSFSGDSPLHF
length: 14; J: TRBJ1-1; D: NA; size: NA; V: TRBV13; DNA: TGTGCCAGCAGCTTCCCAGGGGTAAACACTGAAGCTTTCTTT; CDR3: CASSFPGVNTEAFF
length: 15; J: TRBJ1-2; D: TRBD1; size: NA; V: TRBV7-2; DNA: TGTGCCAGCAGCTTTTATGACAGGGGAATGAGTGGCTACACCTTC; CDR3: CASSFYDRGMSGYTF
length: 18; J: TRBJ2-7; D: NA; size: NA; V: TRBV18; DNA: TGTGCCAGCTCACCTAACGATCGGGGACTGTCTTCCTCCTACGAGCAGTACTTC; CDR3: CASSPNDRGLSSSYEQYF
length: 14; J: TRBJ1-1; D: NA; size: NA; V: TRBV6-2/TRBV6-3; DNA: TGTGCCAGCAGTACCTTCGACAAGAACACTGAAGCTTTCTTT; CDR3: CASSTFDKNTEAFF
length: 14; J: TRBJ2-5; D: NA; size: NA; V: TRBV5-1; DNA: TGCGCCAGCAGCTTGGGCGGGGAGCAAGAGACCCAGTACTTC; CDR3: CASSLGGEQETQYF
length: 15; J: TRBJ2-7; D: TRBD1; size: NA; V: TRBV7-2; DNA: TGTGCCAGCAGCCTCGGACAGGGCACTACCTACGAGCAGTACTTC; CDR3: CASSLGQGTTYEQYF
length: 15; J: TRBJ1-1; D: NA; size: NA; V: TRBV3-1/TRBV3-2; DNA: TGTGCCAGCAGCCAAGATGTGACGGAGAGAACTGAAGCTTTCTTT; CDR3: CASSQDVTERTEAFF
length: 15; J: TRBJ1-5; D: TRBD1; size: NA; V: TRBV19; DNA: TGTGCCAGTAGTCCCCTCCAGGGGGGCAATCAGCCCCAGCATTTT; CDR3: CASSPLQGGNQPQHF
length: 16; J: TRBJ2-5; D: TRBD2; size: once; V: TRBV6-5; DNA: TGTGCCAGCAGTTACTCGCCTAGCGGGGAGGGAGAGACCCAGTACTTC; CDR3: CASSYSPSGEGETQYF
length: 17; J: TRBJ2-5; D: NA; size: NA; V: TRBV7-2; DNA: TGTGCCAGCAGCTTAGCTAGTGAGACAGGTCGAACAGAGACCCAGTACTTC; CDR3: CASSLASETGRTETQYF
length: 16; J: TRBJ1-2; D: NA; size: NA; V: TRBV4-3; DNA: TGCGCCAGCAGCCAAGGAACCCCGACAGCTAACTATGGCTACACCTTC; CDR3: CASSQGTPTANYGYTF
length: 16; J: TRBJ2-5; D: TRBD2; size: NA; V: TRBV19; DNA: TGTGCCAGTAGTCGAACAACGGGGGGGCCGGGAGAGACCCAGTACTTC; CDR3: CASSRTTGGPGETQYF
length: 15; J: TRBJ1-5; D: NA; size: NA; V: TRBV2; DNA: TGTGCCAGCAGTGCCGCGCAGGCTAGCAATCAGCCCCAGCATTTT; CDR3: CASSAAQASNQPQHF
length: 14; J: TRBJ1-2; D: NA; size: once; V: TRBV19; DNA: TGTGCCAGTCACAGTTCTGTGACTGGAGGAGGCTACACCTTC; CDR3: CASHSSVTGGGYTF
length: 19; J: TRBJ2-1; D: TRBD2; size: NA; V: TRBV7-2; DNA: TGTGCCAGCAGCTCCGCGACTAGCGGGGGGGCCACACCCTACAATGAGCAGTTCTTC; CDR3: CASSSATSGGATPYNEQFF